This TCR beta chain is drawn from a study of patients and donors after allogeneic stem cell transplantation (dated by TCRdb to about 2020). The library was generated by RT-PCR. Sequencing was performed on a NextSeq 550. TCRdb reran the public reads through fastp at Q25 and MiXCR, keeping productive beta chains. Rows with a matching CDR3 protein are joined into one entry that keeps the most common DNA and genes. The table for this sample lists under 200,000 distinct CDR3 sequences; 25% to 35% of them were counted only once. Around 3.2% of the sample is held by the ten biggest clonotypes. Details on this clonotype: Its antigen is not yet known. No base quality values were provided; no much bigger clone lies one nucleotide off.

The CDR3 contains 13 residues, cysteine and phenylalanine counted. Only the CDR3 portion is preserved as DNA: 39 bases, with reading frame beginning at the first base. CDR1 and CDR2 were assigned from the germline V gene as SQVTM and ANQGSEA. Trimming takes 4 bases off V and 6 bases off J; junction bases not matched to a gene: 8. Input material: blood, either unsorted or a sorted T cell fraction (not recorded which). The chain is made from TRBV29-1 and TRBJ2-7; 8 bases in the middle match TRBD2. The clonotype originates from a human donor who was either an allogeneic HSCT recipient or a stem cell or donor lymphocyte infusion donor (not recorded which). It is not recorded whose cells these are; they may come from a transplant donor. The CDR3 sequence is CSVAPAGAFEQYF. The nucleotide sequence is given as TGCAGCGTTGCGCCAGCGGGAGCCTTCGAGCAGTACTTC.